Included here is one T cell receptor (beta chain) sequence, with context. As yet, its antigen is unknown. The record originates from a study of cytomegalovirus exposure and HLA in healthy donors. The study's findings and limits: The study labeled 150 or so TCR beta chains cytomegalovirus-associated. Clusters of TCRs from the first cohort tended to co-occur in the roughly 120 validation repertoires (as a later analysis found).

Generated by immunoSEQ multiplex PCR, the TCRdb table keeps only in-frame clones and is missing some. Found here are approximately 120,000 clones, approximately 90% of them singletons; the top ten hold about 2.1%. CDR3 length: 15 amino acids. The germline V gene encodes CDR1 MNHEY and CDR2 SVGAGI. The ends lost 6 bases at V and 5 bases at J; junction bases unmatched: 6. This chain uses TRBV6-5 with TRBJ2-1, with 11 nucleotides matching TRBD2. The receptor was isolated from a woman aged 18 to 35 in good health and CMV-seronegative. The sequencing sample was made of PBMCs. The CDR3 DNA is TGTGCCAGCAGGACGACTAGCGGGATGAACAATGAGCAGTTCTTC. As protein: CASRTTSGMNNEQFF.